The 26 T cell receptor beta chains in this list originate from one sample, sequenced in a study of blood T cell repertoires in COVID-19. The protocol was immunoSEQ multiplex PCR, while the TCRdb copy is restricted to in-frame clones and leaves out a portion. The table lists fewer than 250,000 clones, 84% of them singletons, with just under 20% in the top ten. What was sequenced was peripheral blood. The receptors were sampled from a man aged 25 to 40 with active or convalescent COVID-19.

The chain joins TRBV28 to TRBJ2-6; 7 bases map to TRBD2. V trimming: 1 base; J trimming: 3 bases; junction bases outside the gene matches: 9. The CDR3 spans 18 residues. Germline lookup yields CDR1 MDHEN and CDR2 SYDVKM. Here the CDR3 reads CASSLSPGGGDGANVLTF. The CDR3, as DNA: TGTGCCAGCAGTTTATCCCCGGGGGGAGGGGATGGGGCCAACGTCCTGACTTTC. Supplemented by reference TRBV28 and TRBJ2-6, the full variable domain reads DVKVTQSSRYLVKRTGEKVFLECVQDMDHENMFWYRQDPGLGLRLIYFSYDVKMKEKGDIPEGYSVSREKKERFSLILESASTNQTSMYLCASSLSPGGGDGANVLTFGAGSRLTVL.

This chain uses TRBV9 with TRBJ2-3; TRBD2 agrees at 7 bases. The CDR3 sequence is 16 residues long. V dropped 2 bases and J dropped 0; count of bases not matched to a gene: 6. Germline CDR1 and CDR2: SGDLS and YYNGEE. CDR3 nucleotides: TGTGCCAGCAGCGTTGGGGGGGTCCCTAGCACAGATACGCAGTATTTT. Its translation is CASSVGGVPSTDTQYF.

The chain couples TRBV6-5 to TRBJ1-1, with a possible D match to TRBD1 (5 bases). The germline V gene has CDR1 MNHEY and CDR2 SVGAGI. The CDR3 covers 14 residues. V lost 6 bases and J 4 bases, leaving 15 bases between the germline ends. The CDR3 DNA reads TGTGCCAGCAGGACCTGGGGCGCCAGCACTGAAGCTTTCTTT. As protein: CASRTWGASTEAFF.

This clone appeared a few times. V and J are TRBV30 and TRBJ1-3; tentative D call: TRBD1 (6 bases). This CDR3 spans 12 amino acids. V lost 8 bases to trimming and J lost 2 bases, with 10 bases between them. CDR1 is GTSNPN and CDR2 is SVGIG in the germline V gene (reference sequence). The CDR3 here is CAGRGTGNTIYF. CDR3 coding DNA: TGTGCCGGTAGGGGGACTGGAAACACCATATATTTT.

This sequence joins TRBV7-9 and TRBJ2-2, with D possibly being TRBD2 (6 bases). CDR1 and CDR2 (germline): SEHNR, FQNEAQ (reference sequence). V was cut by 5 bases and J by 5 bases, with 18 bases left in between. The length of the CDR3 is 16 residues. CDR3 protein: CASSGSTGGETGELFF. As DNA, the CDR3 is TGTGCCAGCAGCGGATCGACCGGGGGAGAAACCGGGGAGCTGTTTTTT.

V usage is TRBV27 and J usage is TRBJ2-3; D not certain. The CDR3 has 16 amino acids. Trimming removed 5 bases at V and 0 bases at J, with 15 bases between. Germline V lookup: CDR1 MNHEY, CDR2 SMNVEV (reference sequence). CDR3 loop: CASSIRLAVSTDTQYF. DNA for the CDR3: TGTGCCAGCAGTATTAGGCTGGCGGTCAGCACAGATACGCAGTATTTT.

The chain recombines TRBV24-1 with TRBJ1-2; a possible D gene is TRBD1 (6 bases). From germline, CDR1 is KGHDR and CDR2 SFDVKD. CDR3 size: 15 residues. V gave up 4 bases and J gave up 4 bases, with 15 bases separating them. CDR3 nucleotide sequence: TGTGCCACCAGTGAGCCTCACGGGACAATCTATGGCTACACCTTC. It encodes CATSEPHGTIYGYTF.

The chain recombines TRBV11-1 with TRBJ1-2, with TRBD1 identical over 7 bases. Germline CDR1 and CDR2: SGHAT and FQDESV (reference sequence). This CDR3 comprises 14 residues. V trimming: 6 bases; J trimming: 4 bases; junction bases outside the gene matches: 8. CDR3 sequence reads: CASSQGGTGYGYTF. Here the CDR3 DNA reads TGTGCCAGCAGTCAAGGGGGCACGGGCTATGGCTACACCTTC.

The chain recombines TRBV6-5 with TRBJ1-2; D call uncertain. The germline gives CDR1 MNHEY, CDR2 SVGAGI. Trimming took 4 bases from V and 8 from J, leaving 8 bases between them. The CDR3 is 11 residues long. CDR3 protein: CASSLGGGYTF. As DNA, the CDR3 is TGTGCCAGCAGTTTGGGAGGGGGCTACACCTTC.

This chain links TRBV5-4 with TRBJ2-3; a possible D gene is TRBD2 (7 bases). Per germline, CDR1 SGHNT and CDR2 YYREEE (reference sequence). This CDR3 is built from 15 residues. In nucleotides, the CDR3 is TGTGCTACAGAGCTGGGAGGGGGAAGCACAGATACGCAGTATTTT. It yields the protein CATELGGGSTDTQYF.

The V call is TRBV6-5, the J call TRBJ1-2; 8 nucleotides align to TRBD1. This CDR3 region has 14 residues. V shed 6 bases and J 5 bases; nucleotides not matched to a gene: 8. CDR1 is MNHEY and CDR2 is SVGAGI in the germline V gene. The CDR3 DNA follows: TGTGCCAGCAGATTGACAGGGGAGGGGTATGGCTACACCTTC. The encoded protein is CASRLTGEGYGYTF.

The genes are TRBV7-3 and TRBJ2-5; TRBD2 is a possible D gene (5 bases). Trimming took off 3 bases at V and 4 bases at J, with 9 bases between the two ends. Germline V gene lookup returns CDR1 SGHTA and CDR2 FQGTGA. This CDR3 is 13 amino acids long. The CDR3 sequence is CASSFGAAETQYF. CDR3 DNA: TGTGCCAGCAGCTTCGGAGCGGCAGAGACCCAGTACTTC.

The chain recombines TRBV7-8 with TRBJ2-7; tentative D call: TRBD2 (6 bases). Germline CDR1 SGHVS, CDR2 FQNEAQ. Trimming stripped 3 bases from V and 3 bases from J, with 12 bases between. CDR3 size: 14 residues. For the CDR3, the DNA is TGTGCCAGCAGCTTGGAACTAGCAGTCTACGAGCAGTACTTC. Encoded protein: CASSLELAVYEQYF.

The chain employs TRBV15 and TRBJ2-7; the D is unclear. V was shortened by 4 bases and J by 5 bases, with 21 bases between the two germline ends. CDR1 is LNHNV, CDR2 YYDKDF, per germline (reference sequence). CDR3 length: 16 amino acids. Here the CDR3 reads CATSKTQNSLMDEQYF. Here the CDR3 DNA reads TGTGCCACCAGCAAGACACAGAACTCCCTTATGGACGAGCAGTACTTC.

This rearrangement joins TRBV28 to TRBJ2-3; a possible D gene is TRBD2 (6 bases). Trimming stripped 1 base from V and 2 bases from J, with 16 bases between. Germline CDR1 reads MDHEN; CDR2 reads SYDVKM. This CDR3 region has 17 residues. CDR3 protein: CASSLYLGAGITDTQYF. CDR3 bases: TGTGCCAGCAGTTTATACCTCGGGGCGGGGATCACAGATACGCAGTATTTT.

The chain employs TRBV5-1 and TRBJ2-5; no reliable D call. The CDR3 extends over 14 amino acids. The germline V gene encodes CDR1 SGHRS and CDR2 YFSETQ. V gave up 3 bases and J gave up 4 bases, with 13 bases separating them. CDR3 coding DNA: TGCGCCAGCAGCTGGGCATTAGTCCGAGAGACCCAGTACTTC. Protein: CASSWALVRETQYF.

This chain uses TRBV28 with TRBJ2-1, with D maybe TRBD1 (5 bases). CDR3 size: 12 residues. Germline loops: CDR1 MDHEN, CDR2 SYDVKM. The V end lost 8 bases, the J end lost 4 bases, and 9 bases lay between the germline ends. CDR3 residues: CASQNRYNEQFF. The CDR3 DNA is TGTGCCAGCCAGAACAGGTACAATGAGCAGTTCTTC.

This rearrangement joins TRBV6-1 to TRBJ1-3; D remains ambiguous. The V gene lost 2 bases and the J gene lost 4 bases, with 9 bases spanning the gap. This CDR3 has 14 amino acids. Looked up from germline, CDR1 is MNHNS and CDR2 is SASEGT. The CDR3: CASSEKGGGNTIYF. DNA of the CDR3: TGTGCCAGCAGTGAAAAAGGAGGCGGAAACACCATATATTTT.

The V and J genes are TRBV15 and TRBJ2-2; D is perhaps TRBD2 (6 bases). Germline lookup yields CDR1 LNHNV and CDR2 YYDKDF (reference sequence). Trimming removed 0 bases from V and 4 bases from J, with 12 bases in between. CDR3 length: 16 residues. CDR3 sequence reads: CATSRDGGVSTGELFF. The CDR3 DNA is TGTGCCACCAGCAGAGATGGAGGGGTCAGCACCGGGGAGCTGTTTTTT.

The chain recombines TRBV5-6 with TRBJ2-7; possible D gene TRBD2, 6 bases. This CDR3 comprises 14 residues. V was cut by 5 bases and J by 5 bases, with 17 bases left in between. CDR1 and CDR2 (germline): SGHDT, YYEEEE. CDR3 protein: CASSQRRGFNEQYF. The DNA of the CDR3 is TGTGCCAGCAGTCAGAGGCGGGGTTTCAACGAGCAGTACTTC.

This CDR3 reads CASSLWPGTAYYGYTF. DNA for the CDR3: TGTGCCAGCAGCTTATGGCCCGGGACAGCCTACTATGGCTACACCTTC. V gene TRBV11-2 combines with J gene TRBJ1-2; 7 bases fit TRBD1. V trimming: 2 bases; J trimming: 3 bases; junction bases outside the gene matches: 9. Germline CDR1 and CDR2: SGHAT and FQNNGV. This CDR3 comprises 16 residues.

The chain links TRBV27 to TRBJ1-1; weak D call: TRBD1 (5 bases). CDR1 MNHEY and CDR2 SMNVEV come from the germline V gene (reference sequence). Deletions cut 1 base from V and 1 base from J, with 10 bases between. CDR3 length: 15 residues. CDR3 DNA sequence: TGTGCCAGCAGTTTATGGGGGGTTGAGAACACTGAAGCTTTCTTT. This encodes CASSLWGVENTEAFF.

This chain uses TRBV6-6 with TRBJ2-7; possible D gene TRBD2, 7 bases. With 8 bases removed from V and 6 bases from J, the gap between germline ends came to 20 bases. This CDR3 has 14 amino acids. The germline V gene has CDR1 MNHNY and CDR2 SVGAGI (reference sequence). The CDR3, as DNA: TGTGCCAGCGATCGGGGGGCCGGGTCTATCGAGCAGTACTTC. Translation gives CASDRGAGSIEQYF.

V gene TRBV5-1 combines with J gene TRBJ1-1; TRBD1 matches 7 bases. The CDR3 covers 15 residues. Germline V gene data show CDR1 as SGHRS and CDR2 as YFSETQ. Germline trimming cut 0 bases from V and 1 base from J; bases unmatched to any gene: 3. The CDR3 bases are TGCGCCAGCAGCTTGGAGGGGGCGAGGAACACTGAAGCTTTCTTT. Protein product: CASSLEGARNTEAFF.

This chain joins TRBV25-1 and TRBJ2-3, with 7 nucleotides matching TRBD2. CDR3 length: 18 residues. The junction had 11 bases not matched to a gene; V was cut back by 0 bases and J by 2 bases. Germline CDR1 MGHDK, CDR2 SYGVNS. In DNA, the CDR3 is TGTGCCAGCAGTGAATATGGGGACGGGGAGGGCCCCACAGATACGCAGTATTTT. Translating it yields CASSEYGDGEGPTDTQYF.

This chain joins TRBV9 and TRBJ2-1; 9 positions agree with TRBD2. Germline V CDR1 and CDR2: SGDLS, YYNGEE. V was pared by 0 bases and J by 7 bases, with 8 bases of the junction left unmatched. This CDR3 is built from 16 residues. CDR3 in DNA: TGTGCCAGCAGCGTAGGAGGCGGGAGGGCCCTTAATGAGCAGTTCTTC. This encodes CASSVGGGRALNEQFF.